Listed below are T cell receptor beta chains from one sample, sequenced in a study of T cells after yellow fever vaccination. One entry per CDR3 protein, called by TCRdb with MiXCR from the 5' RACE reads. The table records 150,000 to 200,000 distinct CDR3 sequences, 9.5% to 11% of them present only once. The input for sequencing was CD8+ T cells sorted from PBMCs, taken 15 days after the yellow fever booster vaccination. The source is a man aged 18 to 30 who received the YFV17D yellow fever vaccine. Both conserved end residues are part of each CDR3. The order of the fields is V gene, J gene, D gene, clone size, CDR3 DNA, CDR3 protein. A D gene is named only where the DNA matches it firmly. Clone size is not always given. Where it is, it says once, few, many or a class for expanded clones.

>TRBV29-1|TRBJ1-2|TRBD1|many
TGCAGCTTCTCATCGACAGGGTTCGATGGCTACACCTTC
CSFSSTGFDGYTF
>TRBV20-1|TRBJ2-1|-|few
TGCAGTGCTAGACTAGTATCCTACAATGAGCAGTTCTTC
CSARLVSYNEQFF
>TRBV27|TRBJ2-1|TRBD2|few
TGTGCCAGCAGGACTAGCAACTCCTACAATGAGCAGTTCTTC
CASRTSNSYNEQFF
>TRBV7-2|TRBJ2-7|TRBD2|many
TGTGCCAGCAGCTTCGGGACTAGCGGGGCTTACGAGCAGTACTTC
CASSFGTSGAYEQYF
>TRBV4-3|TRBJ2-3|-|few
TGCGCCAGCAGCCAAGACCCACTACGGAACACAGATACGCAGTATTTT
CASSQDPLRNTDTQYF
>TRBV4-1|TRBJ1-4|-|-
TGCGCCAGCAGCCAAGAGGGCGTTAATGAAAAACTGTTTTTT
CASSQEGVNEKLFF
>TRBV29-1|TRBJ2-1|-|-
TGCAGCGTTGAGGCTTGGAGTATAAAATCCTACAATGAGCAGTTCTTC
CSVEAWSIKSYNEQFF
>TRBV6-2/TRBV6-3|TRBJ1-1|-|few
TGTGCCAGCAGACCCACAGGGTTCGGCACTGAAGCTTTCTTT
CASRPTGFGTEAFF
>TRBV29-1|TRBJ1-1|TRBD1|many
TGCAGCGTTGTACCAGGGGGCACTGAAGCTTTCTTT
CSVVPGGTEAFF
>TRBV27|TRBJ2-1|-|few
TGTGCCAGCAGTTTATCCCCAGCGAGCTCCTACAATGAGCAGTTCTTC
CASSLSPASSYNEQFF
>TRBV3-1|TRBJ2-7|-|few
TGTGCCAGCAGCCAGGGGGTCACCCTAGAAGCGCAGTACTTC
CASSQGVTLEAQYF
>TRBV11-2|TRBJ2-7|-|-
TGTGCCAGCAGCTCCGCGGCTACCGAGCAGTACTTC
CASSSAATEQYF
>TRBV20-1|TRBJ2-3|-|many
TGCAGTGCTAGAGATTGGGGCGGGGACTTCCCAGATACGCAGTATTTT
CSARDWGGDFPDTQYF
>TRBV7-2|TRBJ2-2|-|-
TGTGCCAGCAGCTTTAAGACTCTCACCGGGGAGCTGTTTTTT
CASSFKTLTGELFF
>TRBV15|TRBJ2-7|TRBD2|-
TGTGCCACCAGCTCCTGGTGGGGGAGCGGGGCGACCTACGAGCAGTACTTC
CATSSWWGSGATYEQYF
>TRBV6-5|TRBJ1-2|-|-
TGTGCCAGCAGTTACTCGACCTCCCAGGGGCTGAATGGCTACACCTTC
CASSYSTSQGLNGYTF
>TRBV19|TRBJ2-1|-|-
TGTGCCAGTAGTTACGGGGGAACCCACAATGAGCAGTTCTTC
CASSYGGTHNEQFF
>TRBV20-1|TRBJ1-2|TRBD1|-
TGCAGTGCTCGGGACAGGGGGTCCTATGGCTACACCTTC
CSARDRGSYGYTF
>TRBV29-1|TRBJ2-3|-|few
TGCAGCGTTGTCCATGACACAGATACGCAGTATTTT
CSVVHDTDTQYF
>TRBV12-3/TRBV12-4|TRBJ1-2|-|-
TGTGCCAGCAGTTTAGATTTATTGGGGACAATCGACGGCTACACCTTC
CASSLDLLGTIDGYTF
>TRBV27|TRBJ2-2|-|few
TGTGCCAGCATGCCAGGGAACACCGGGGAGCTGTTTTTT
CASMPGNTGELFF
>TRBV2|TRBJ2-1|TRBD1|-
TGTGCCAGTCTGGGACAGGGCTATCCCGGCTCCTACAATGAGCAGTTCTTC
CASLGQGYPGSYNEQFF
>TRBV11-1|TRBJ2-3|TRBD1|-
TGTGCCAGCAGCTTAGCGCGTGAGACAGGGACCACAGATACGCAGTATTTT
CASSLARETGTTDTQYF
>TRBV10-3|TRBJ2-5|-|many
TGTGCCATCAGTGAGTCGGGCGGTGGCGAGACCCAGTACTTC
CAISESGGGETQYF
>TRBV5-4|TRBJ1-1|-|-
TGTGCCAGCAGCTTCAGGGGAAGTGACACTGAAGCTTTCTTT
CASSFRGSDTEAFF
>TRBV10-3|TRBJ2-7|TRBD1|-
TGTGCCATCGGTCAGACAGGGCATCCTACTTCCGAGCAGTACTTC
CAIGQTGHPTSEQYF
>TRBV15|TRBJ2-1|TRBD2|-
TGTGCCACCAGCAGACCTTGGCTAGCGGGGGGGGATGAGCAGTTCTTC
CATSRPWLAGGDEQFF
>TRBV6-5|TRBJ1-1|-|-
TGTGCCAGCAGTTACTCCGCTACAGCAAACACTGAAGCTTTCTTT
CASSYSATANTEAFF
>TRBV14|TRBJ1-1|-|-
TGTGCCAGCAGCCTCTCTCAGGGCACTGAAGCTTTCTTT
CASSLSQGTEAFF
>TRBV27|TRBJ2-1|-|few
TGTGCCAGCAGTTTCAGGGGTGATGAGCAGTTCTTC
CASSFRGDEQFF
>TRBV6-5|TRBJ1-4|-|-
TGTGCCAGCAGTCTTAGGGGGAGGAGTAATGAAAAACTGTTTTTT
CASSLRGRSNEKLFF
>TRBV4-1|TRBJ1-2|-|few
TGCGCCAGCAGCCAAGTTGCACAGGGACGCTATGGCTACACCTTC
CASSQVAQGRYGYTF